This paragraph covers one T cell receptor (beta chain) sequence. Its antigen is as yet unknown. These data come from a study of T-cell memory formation after mild COVID-19. The study's findings and limits: That cross-reactive memory joined was suggested by some responding clones appearing in pre-infection memory. Contracting CD4+ clones were located mainly in CM and EM, and CD8+ clones in EMRA.

Unmatched junction bases numbered 6, after V lost 4 bases and J lost 5 bases. The CDR3 sequence is 16 residues long. In germline, CDR1 is SGHAT, CDR2 FQNNGV. TCRalpha and TCRbeta libraries used 5'RACE with constant-segment primers and UMIs. TCRdb reprocessed the 5' RACE reads via MiXCR and lists one record per CDR3 protein. The sample contains fewer than 350,000 distinct CDR3 sequences, 15% to 20% of which appear only once. What was sequenced was PBMCs or a T cell subset sorted from them (not recorded which). The rearrangement joins TRBV11-2 to TRBJ1-6, with TRBD1 matching 9 bases. The receptor was isolated from a man aged 18 to 30 who had mild COVID-19 (a few samples of this study predate the infection). Cell type and time point are not known. CDR3 DNA sequence: TGTGCCAGCAGCTCCCTCCGGGACAGGGATAATTCACCCCTCCACTTT. This codes for CASSSLRDRDNSPLHF.